Listed below are T cell receptor beta chains from one sample, sequenced in a study of cytotoxic CD8 clonotypes in ibrutinib-treated CLL. Clones were sequenced by immunoSEQ multiplex PCR, and TCRdb holds only the in-frame ones, with some missing. This table holds under 200,000 clones, around 80% found once. The starting material was PBMCs, obtained after 24 months of ibrutinib treatment. The receptor set was obtained from a human donor with chronic lymphocytic leukemia. CDR3s include the opening cysteine and the closing phenylalanine or tryptophan. The D gene is left open where the match is weak. For some rows the clone size is stated as once, few or many, or as a class when expanded; others skip it.

cdr3_length d_call j_call clone_size v_call cdr3_nt cdr3_aa
14 - TRBJ2-1 - TRBV30 TGTGCCTGGAACCTGGGGACCCCTGGGAATGAGCAGTTCTTC CAWNLGTPGNEQFF
14 - TRBJ1-5 - TRBV19 TGTGCCAGTAACCTCCTCGGAGGCAATCAGCCCCAGCATTTT CASNLLGGNQPQHF
15 - TRBJ2-2 once TRBV30 TGTGCCTGGAGTAGCCCAAGGGGACGGACCGGGGAGCTGTTTTTT CAWSSPRGRTGELFF
13 - TRBJ1-4 - TRBV6-1 TGTGCCAGCAGGCCCTCAACTAATGAAAAACTGTTTTTT CASRPSTNEKLFF
16 - TRBJ2-7 - TRBV2 TGTGCCAGCAGTCGTTTGCGTGGGCGGGGCTCCTACGAGCAGTACTTC CASSRLRGRGSYEQYF
15 - TRBJ1-5 - TRBV6-5 TGTGCCAGCAGTTACTCAAGCAGGTACAATCAGCCCCAGCATTTT CASSYSSRYNQPQHF
16 TRBD1 TRBJ2-5 once TRBV2 TGTGCCAGCAAAAACTGGGACAGGGGGCTCGAAGAGACCCAGTACTTC CASKNWDRGLEETQYF
15 TRBD2 TRBJ2-1 - TRBV5-4 TGTGCCAGCAGCCTGGGACTAGCGGGAGGCAATGAGCAGTTCTTC CASSLGLAGGNEQFF
8 - TRBJ2-7 once TRBV6-1 TGTGCCAGCAGCAGACAGTACTTC CASSRQYF
13 - TRBJ1-1 - TRBV6-6 TGTGCCAGCAGCTACCAGGAAAGGACTGAAGCTTTCTTT CASSYQERTEAFF
13 - TRBJ1-1 - TRBV9 TGTGCCAGCAGCTACGAAGGTAACACTGAAGCTTTCTTT CASSYEGNTEAFF
14 - TRBJ2-3 - TRBV9 TGTGCCAGCTACGGGGGGCGGGGTACAGATACGCAGTATTTT CASYGGRGTDTQYF
15 TRBD1 TRBJ2-7 - TRBV7-2 TGTGCCAGCAGCCCCCGGGGACAGGGGAATTACGAGCAGTACTTC CASSPRGQGNYEQYF
15 - TRBJ1-2 - TRBV7-9 TGTGCCAGCAGCTCGAATCACGGACGTAACTATGGCTACACCTTC CASSSNHGRNYGYTF
14 TRBD2 TRBJ2-3 once TRBV5-5 TGTGCCAGCAGCGCGACTAGCCTCACAGATACGCAGTATTTT CASSATSLTDTQYF
17 - TRBJ1-1 - TRBV5-6 TGTGCCAGCAGTTATGGCGGTTCTACCCAGGTTAACACTGAAGCTTTCTTT CASSYGGSTQVNTEAFF
13 - TRBJ1-5 - TRBV6-4 TGTGCCAGCAGTGAAGGCCAGGGTCAGCCCCAGCATTTT CASSEGQGQPQHF
13 TRBD1 TRBJ2-5 few TRBV19 TGTGCCAGTAACCGGGACAGGGAAGAGACCCAGTACTTC CASNRDREETQYF
15 - TRBJ2-2 - TRBV4-3 TGCGCCAGCAGCAGGGTAAATGAGGACACCGGGGAGCTGTTTTTT CASSRVNEDTGELFF
15 - TRBJ2-2 - TRBV7-6 TGTGCCAGCAGCTTAATGGCGCTGGGCACCGGGGAGCTGTTTTTT CASSLMALGTGELFF
12 - TRBJ1-5 once TRBV30 TGTGCCTGGAGTGTACCCTATCAGCCCCAGCATTTT CAWSVPYQPQHF
13 - TRBJ2-5 - TRBV7-9 TGTGCCAGCAGCTTAGGGTCCTCGGAGACCCAGTACTTC CASSLGSSETQYF
13 - TRBJ1-6 few TRBV2 TGTGCCAGCCAAACAGGGTGGAATTCACCCCTCCACTTT CASQTGWNSPLHF
15 TRBD1 TRBJ2-5 few TRBV6-5 TGTGCCAGCAGTTACTCTACAGGGGGCTGGGAGACCCAGTACTTC CASSYSTGGWETQYF
12 - TRBJ1-1 - TRBV6-1 TGTGCCAGCAGTGAAGGGGGCACTGAAGCTTTCTTT CASSEGGTEAFF
14 TRBD1 TRBJ2-7 - TRBV7-2 TGTGCCAGCAGCTCCAACAGGGGGGCCTACGAGCAGTACTTC CASSSNRGAYEQYF
14 - TRBJ1-5 - TRBV30 TGTGCCTGGAGTCGCCCCGTCGGGAATCAGCCCCAGCATTTT CAWSRPVGNQPQHF
14 - TRBJ1-3 once TRBV7-8 TGTGCCAGCAAAGAGAGAAGCTCTGGAAACACCATATATTTT CASKERSSGNTIYF
16 TRBD2 TRBJ2-7 - TRBV11-3 TGTGCCAGCAGCACCGGACTAGCGGGGTCCTCCTACGAGCAGTACTTC CASSTGLAGSSYEQYF
13 - TRBJ2-1 - TRBV6-6 TGTGCCAGCAGTCCCCAGGGTTACAATGAGCAGTTCTTC CASSPQGYNEQFF
15 TRBD2 TRBJ2-1 - TRBV9 TGTGCCAGCAGCGCCGTTAGCGGGGGGTTTAATGAGCAGTTCTTC CASSAVSGGFNEQFF
13 - TRBJ2-7 - TRBV29-1 TGCAGCGTTGTATCCAGGACTACCTACGAGCAGTACTTC CSVVSRTTYEQYF
12 - TRBJ1-6 few TRBV2 TGTGCCAGCAGTGATAGTCATTCACCCCTCCACTTT CASSDSHSPLHF
15 - TRBJ2-7 - TRBV28 TGTGCCAGCAGTTTAAGGCCCGAGCCCCACTACGAGCAGTACTTC CASSLRPEPHYEQYF
13 - TRBJ1-5 - TRBV5-1 TGCGCCAGCAGCTTGGATAAAAGTCAGCCCCAGCATTTT CASSLDKSQPQHF
14 TRBD2 TRBJ2-7 - TRBV28 TGTGCCAGCAGTTCCGGGACTAGCGGTTACGAGCAGTACTTC CASSSGTSGYEQYF
15 TRBD2 TRBJ2-2 - TRBV7-8 TGTGCCAGCAGAAGAGGACTAGCGGGCACCGGGGAGCTGTTTTTT CASRRGLAGTGELFF
16 TRBD2 TRBJ2-2 few TRBV28 TGTGCCAGCAGTATCTCGGCGACTAGCTTGGTCGGGGAGCTGTTTTTT CASSISATSLVGELFF
12 - TRBJ2-1 few TRBV7-2 TGTGCCAGCAGCTTAACATACAATGAGCAGTTCTTC CASSLTYNEQFF
14 - TRBJ1-1 - TRBV9 TGTGCCAGCAGCGTAGGTGCGGGGAACACTGAAGCTTTCTTT CASSVGAGNTEAFF
14 - TRBJ1-3 - TRBV19 TGTGCCTCTAAAGACACCTTCTCTGGAAACACCATATATTTT CASKDTFSGNTIYF
15 - TRBJ1-3 - TRBV9 TGTGCCAGCAGCGTAAACACGGGCTCTGGAAACACCATATATTTT CASSVNTGSGNTIYF
16 TRBD2 TRBJ2-7 - TRBV5-8 TGTGCCAGCAGCTTGGTAGCGGGGGGCGCGGTGTCGCGGCAGTACTTC CASSLVAGGAVSRQYF
15 - TRBJ1-5 - TRBV7-6 TGTGCCAGCAGTTTGGGGGCCCTGGCCAATCAGCCCCAGCATTTT CASSLGALANQPQHF
14 - TRBJ1-4 - TRBV28 TGTGCCAGCAGTTTAGTAGGGGCCGCGGAAAAACTGTTTTTT CASSLVGAAEKLFF
14 - TRBJ1-5 - TRBV11-2 TGTGCCAGCAGCTTGGGGGGGCGGAATCAGCCCCAGCATTTT CASSLGGRNQPQHF
13 TRBD1 TRBJ1-6 - TRBV6-6 TGTGCCAGCAGTCTGGACAGGGACCGACCCCTCCACTTT CASSLDRDRPLHF
15 - TRBJ1-2 - TRBV28 TGTGCCAGCAGTCCGGGACGGGCAGCTAACTATGGCTACACCTTC CASSPGRAANYGYTF
13 TRBD1 TRBJ2-7 - TRBV11-2 TGTGCCAGCAGCTTAGACAGGGGGCGAGAGCAGTACTTC CASSLDRGREQYF
13 - TRBJ1-1 - TRBV11-2 TGTGCCAGCTGTCTGGGCAGCAACACTGAAGCTTTCTTT CASCLGSNTEAFF
16 TRBD1 TRBJ1-5 - TRBV2 TGTGCCAGCAGTCACCGACAGGGAATTGGCAATCAGCCCCAGCATTTT CASSHRQGIGNQPQHF
14 TRBD1 TRBJ2-7 - TRBV18 TGTGCCAGCTCACCACAGGGGGCCCCCTACGAGCAGTACTTC CASSPQGAPYEQYF
16 TRBD1 TRBJ2-7 - TRBV5-1 TGCGCCAGCAGCCTAACCTCCGGGACAGGCTCCTACGAGCAGTACTTC CASSLTSGTGSYEQYF
15 - TRBJ1-2 - TRBV5-1 TGCGCCAGCAGCTTGTCGGGCGGTTCTAACTATGGCTACACCTTC CASSLSGGSNYGYTF
14 TRBD1 TRBJ2-7 - TRBV28 TGTGCCAGCACCCTGACAGGGGGAGCCTACGAGCAGTACTTC CASTLTGGAYEQYF